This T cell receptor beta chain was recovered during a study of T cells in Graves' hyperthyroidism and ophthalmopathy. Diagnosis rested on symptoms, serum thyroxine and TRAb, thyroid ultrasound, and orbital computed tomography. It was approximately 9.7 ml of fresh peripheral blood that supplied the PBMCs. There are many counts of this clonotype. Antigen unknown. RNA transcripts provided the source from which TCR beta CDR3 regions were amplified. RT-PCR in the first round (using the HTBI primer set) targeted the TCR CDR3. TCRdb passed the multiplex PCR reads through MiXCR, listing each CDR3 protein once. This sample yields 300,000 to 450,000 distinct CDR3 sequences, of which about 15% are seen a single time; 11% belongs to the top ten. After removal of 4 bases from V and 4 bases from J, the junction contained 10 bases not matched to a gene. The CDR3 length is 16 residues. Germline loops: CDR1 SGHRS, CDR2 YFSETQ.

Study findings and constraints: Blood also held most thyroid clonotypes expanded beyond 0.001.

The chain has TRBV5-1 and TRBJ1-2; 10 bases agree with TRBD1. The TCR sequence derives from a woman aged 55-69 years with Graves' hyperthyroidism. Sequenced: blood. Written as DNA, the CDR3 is TGCGCCAGCAGCCATTATACGGGACAGGGGTTCTATGGCTACACCTTC. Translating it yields CASSHYTGQGFYGYTF.